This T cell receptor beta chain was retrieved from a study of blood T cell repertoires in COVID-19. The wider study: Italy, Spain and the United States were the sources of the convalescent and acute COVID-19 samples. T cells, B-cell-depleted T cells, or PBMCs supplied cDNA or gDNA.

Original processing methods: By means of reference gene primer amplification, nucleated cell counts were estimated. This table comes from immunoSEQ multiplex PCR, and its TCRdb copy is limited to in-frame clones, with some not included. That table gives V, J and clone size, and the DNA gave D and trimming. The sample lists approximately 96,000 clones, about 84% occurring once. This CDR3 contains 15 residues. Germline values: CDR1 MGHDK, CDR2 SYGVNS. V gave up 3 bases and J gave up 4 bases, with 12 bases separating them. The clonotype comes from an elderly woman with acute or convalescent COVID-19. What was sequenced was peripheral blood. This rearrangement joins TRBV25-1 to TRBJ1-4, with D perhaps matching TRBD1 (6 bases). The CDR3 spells CASSDTGKGNEKLFF. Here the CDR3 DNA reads TGTGCCAGCAGTGATACAGGGAAGGGTAATGAAAAACTGTTTTTT. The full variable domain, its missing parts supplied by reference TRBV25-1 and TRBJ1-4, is EADIYQTPRYLVIGTGKKITLECSQTMGHDKMYWYQQDPGMELHLIHYSYGVNSTEKGDLSSESTVSRIRTEHFPLTLESARPSHTSQYLCASSDTGKGNEKLFFGSGTQLSVL.